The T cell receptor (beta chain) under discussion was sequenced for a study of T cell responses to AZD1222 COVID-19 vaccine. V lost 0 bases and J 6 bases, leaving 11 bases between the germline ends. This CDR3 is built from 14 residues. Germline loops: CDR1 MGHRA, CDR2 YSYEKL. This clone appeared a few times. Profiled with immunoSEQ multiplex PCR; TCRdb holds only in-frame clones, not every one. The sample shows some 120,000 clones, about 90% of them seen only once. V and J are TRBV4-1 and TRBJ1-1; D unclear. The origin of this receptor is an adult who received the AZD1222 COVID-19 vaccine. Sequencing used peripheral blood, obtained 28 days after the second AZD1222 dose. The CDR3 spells CASSQDSSEAEAFF. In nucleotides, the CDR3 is TGCGCCAGCAGCCAAGATTCGAGTGAGGCTGAAGCTTTCTTT.